Each of the 6 T cell receptor beta chains below was sequenced from the same sample in a study of control samples from healthy donors and cancer patients. Produced via immunoSEQ multiplex PCR; TCRdb's table is partial and in-frame only. The sample carries roughly 120,000 clones, over 75% recorded once. The sequenced sample was blood. The source is a human donor in good health. The donor label of this sample is uncertain.

The chain couples TRBV10-1 to TRBJ1-1; D may be TRBD1 (5 bases). This CDR3 region has 13 residues. Germline values: CDR1 WNHNN, CDR2 SYGVQD (reference sequence). V was shortened by 3 bases and J by 2 bases, with 7 bases between the two germline ends. The CDR3 region is CASSDGGNTEAFF. CDR3 in DNA: TGCGCCAGCAGTGATGGGGGAAACACTGAAGCTTTCTTT.

The chain links TRBV3-1 (or the pseudogene TRBV3-2) to TRBJ1-3; no definite D call. CDR1 LGHDT and CDR2 YNNKEL come from the germline V gene (reference sequence). The CDR3 sequence is 12 residues long. Trimming cost V 2 bases and J 5 bases, with 4 bases left between them. This chain's CDR3 is CASSQRRNTIYF. The CDR3 DNA follows: TGTGCCAGCAGCCAAAGGAGAAACACCATATATTTT.

This chain connects TRBV9 to TRBJ1-2; D perhaps matches TRBD1 (5 bases). V was shortened by 5 bases and J by 6 bases, with 32 bases between the two germline ends. This CDR3 is built from 19 residues. Germline CDR1 reads SGDLS; CDR2 reads YYNGEE. CDR3 coding DNA: TGTGCCAGCAGTCACAAGACAATTGGCGAGAGGACGGGGACCCATGGCTACACCTTC. Encoded protein: CASSHKTIGERTGTHGYTF.

J is TRBJ1-1 and V is TRBV14, with D hard to call. V lost 0 bases, J lost 1 base, and 3 bases lay in between. This CDR3 contains 13 residues. Per the germline V gene, CDR1 is SGHDN and CDR2 is FVKESK. The CDR3 here is CASSQDQNTEAFF. Here the CDR3 DNA reads TGTGCCAGCAGCCAAGACCAGAACACTGAAGCTTTCTTT.

The gene calls are TRBV28 and TRBJ1-6; TRBD1 agrees at 7 bases. V was clipped by 3 bases and J by 8 bases; unmatched bases: 7. This CDR3 has 15 amino acids. Germline V gene sequence: CDR1 MDHEN, CDR2 SYDVKM. Here the CDR3 reads CASSLRQGRYSPLHF. The CDR3 DNA reads as TGTGCCAGCAGTTTGCGACAGGGACGGTATTCACCCCTCCACTTT.

V gene TRBV29-1 combines with J gene TRBJ1-5, with D uncertain. Germline lookup yields CDR1 SQVTM and CDR2 ANQGSEA. The CDR3 is made up of 12 amino acids. Trimming cost V 4 bases and J 2 bases, with 6 bases left between them. CDR3 protein: CSVVSGNQPQHF. Written as DNA, the CDR3 is TGCAGCGTTGTATCCGGCAATCAGCCCCAGCATTTT.